The rows below give T cell receptor beta chains drawn from one sample of a study of blood T cell repertoires in COVID-19. TCRdb's copy holds only in-frame clones and misses some; the assay was immunoSEQ multiplex PCR. The top ten clones hold roughly an eighth of a sample with about 240,000 clones, about 81% of them seen once. Sequenced sample: peripheral blood. Receptors were obtained from an older woman with active or convalescent COVID-19. Each CDR3 is given with its conserved first and last residue. Fields, in order: clone size, V gene, D gene, J gene, CDR3 protein, CDR3 DNA. A D gene is named only where the DNA matches it firmly. Expanded clones are given a class, and other clones once, few, many or no size at all.

clone_size: NA; v_call: TRBV7-3; d_call: NA; j_call: TRBJ1-4; cdr3_aa: CASSLTFGEKLFF; cdr3_nt: TGTGCCAGCAGCTTAACGTTCGGGGAAAAACTGTTTTTT
clone_size: NA; v_call: TRBV7-6; d_call: NA; j_call: TRBJ1-6; cdr3_aa: CASSLRPREYNSPLHF; cdr3_nt: TGTGCCAGCAGCTTACGGCCCCGGGAGTATAATTCACCCCTCCACTTT
clone_size: once; v_call: TRBV7-9; d_call: TRBD2; j_call: TRBJ2-2; cdr3_aa: CASSLIGGLVNTGELFF; cdr3_nt: TGTGCCAGCAGCTTAATCGGCGGACTAGTGAACACCGGGGAGCTGTTTTTT
clone_size: NA; v_call: TRBV19; d_call: TRBD1; j_call: TRBJ2-1; cdr3_aa: CASSIGRGTGSNEQFF; cdr3_nt: TGTGCCAGTAGTATAGGGCGTGGGACAGGCTCCAATGAGCAGTTCTTC
clone_size: few; v_call: TRBV27; d_call: NA; j_call: TRBJ2-6; cdr3_aa: CASSFEGANVLTF; cdr3_nt: TGTGCCAGCAGTTTTGAGGGGGCCAACGTCCTGACTTTC
clone_size: NA; v_call: TRBV3-1/TRBV3-2; d_call: NA; j_call: TRBJ1-6; cdr3_aa: CASSQAPGGSTANSPLHF; cdr3_nt: TGTGCCAGCAGCCAAGCCCCGGGAGGGTCTACAGCTAATTCACCCCTCCACTTT
clone_size: NA; v_call: TRBV6-5; d_call: NA; j_call: TRBJ1-2; cdr3_aa: CASILSGLLVYGYTF; cdr3_nt: TGTGCCAGCATCCTATCAGGGTTGCTCGTCTATGGCTACACCTTC
clone_size: NA; v_call: TRBV19; d_call: NA; j_call: TRBJ1-1; cdr3_aa: CASSGRDILLSTEAFF; cdr3_nt: TGTGCCAGTAGTGGCCGGGACATCCTGTTGAGCACTGAAGCTTTCTTT
clone_size: NA; v_call: TRBV7-9; d_call: NA; j_call: TRBJ1-1; cdr3_aa: CASSPAVGRPTEAFF; cdr3_nt: TGTGCCAGCAGCCCCGCCGTCGGGAGGCCCACTGAAGCTTTCTTT
clone_size: few; v_call: TRBV9; d_call: NA; j_call: TRBJ1-5; cdr3_aa: CASSVSYSNQPQHF; cdr3_nt: TGTGCCAGCAGCGTGAGCTATAGCAATCAGCCCCAGCATTTT
clone_size: NA; v_call: TRBV28; d_call: TRBD1; j_call: TRBJ1-2; cdr3_aa: CASRSYGGQGNYGYTF; cdr3_nt: TGTGCCAGTAGATCATACGGTGGACAGGGGAACTATGGCTACACCTTC
clone_size: medium-sized; v_call: TRBV19; d_call: NA; j_call: TRBJ1-1; cdr3_aa: CASSKQDLPEAFF; cdr3_nt: TGTGCCAGTAGTAAGCAGGATCTACCTGAAGCTTTCTTT
clone_size: NA; v_call: TRBV5-1; d_call: NA; j_call: TRBJ2-5; cdr3_aa: CASSLAGGREETQYF; cdr3_nt: TGCGCCAGCAGCTTGGCCGGGGGTCGAGAAGAGACCCAGTACTTC
clone_size: NA; v_call: TRBV5-5; d_call: TRBD1; j_call: TRBJ2-1; cdr3_aa: CASSPGTGKGEQFF; cdr3_nt: TGTGCCAGCAGCCCGGGGACAGGGAAGGGTGAGCAGTTCTTC
clone_size: NA; v_call: TRBV6-5; d_call: TRBD1; j_call: TRBJ1-1; cdr3_aa: CASRRGRVNTEAFF; cdr3_nt: TGTGCCAGCAGGAGGGGGCGGGTGAACACTGAAGCTTTCTTT
clone_size: NA; v_call: TRBV10-3; d_call: NA; j_call: TRBJ1-2; cdr3_aa: CAISAWGGNYGYTF; cdr3_nt: TGTGCCATCAGCGCTTGGGGGGGTAACTATGGCTACACCTTC
clone_size: NA; v_call: TRBV12-3/TRBV12-4; d_call: NA; j_call: TRBJ1-2; cdr3_aa: CASSLGSVGYTF; cdr3_nt: TGTGCCAGCAGTTTAGGGTCAGTAGGCTACACCTTC
clone_size: NA; v_call: TRBV27; d_call: NA; j_call: TRBJ1-1; cdr3_aa: CASSLGRSGSEAFF; cdr3_nt: TGTGCCAGCAGTTTGGGAAGAAGCGGTTCTGAAGCTTTCTTT
clone_size: NA; v_call: TRBV5-1; d_call: NA; j_call: TRBJ2-2; cdr3_aa: CASSYQGGGELFF; cdr3_nt: TGCGCCAGCAGCTATCAAGGGGGCGGGGAGCTGTTTTTT
clone_size: NA; v_call: TRBV6-5; d_call: TRBD1; j_call: TRBJ2-7; cdr3_aa: CASSKDRGNHEQYF; cdr3_nt: TGTGCCAGCAGTAAGGACAGGGGGAATCACGAGCAGTACTTC
clone_size: NA; v_call: TRBV7-2; d_call: TRBD1; j_call: TRBJ1-2; cdr3_aa: CASSPDRAYGYTF; cdr3_nt: TGTGCCAGCAGCCCGGACAGGGCCTATGGCTACACCTTC
clone_size: NA; v_call: TRBV19; d_call: NA; j_call: TRBJ1-1; cdr3_aa: CASSISTGGDTEAFF; cdr3_nt: TGTGCCAGTAGTATCAGTACGGGGGGAGACACTGAAGCTTTCTTT
clone_size: few; v_call: TRBV25-1; d_call: NA; j_call: TRBJ2-3; cdr3_aa: CASSEYLALPDTQYF; cdr3_nt: TGTGCCAGCAGTGAATATCTAGCTCTACCAGATACGCAGTATTTT
clone_size: NA; v_call: TRBV14; d_call: NA; j_call: TRBJ1-2; cdr3_aa: CASSHTGNSNYGYTF; cdr3_nt: TGTGCCAGCAGCCACACAGGGAACTCTAACTATGGCTACACCTTC
clone_size: NA; v_call: TRBV11-2; d_call: NA; j_call: TRBJ2-3; cdr3_aa: CASSPEVQLSTDTQYF; cdr3_nt: TGTGCCAGCAGCCCGGAGGTACAGCTTTCCACAGATACGCAGTATTTT
clone_size: NA; v_call: TRBV7-9; d_call: TRBD1; j_call: TRBJ2-2; cdr3_aa: CASSLGQGSGELFF; cdr3_nt: TGTGCCAGCAGCTTAGGACAGGGTTCCGGGGAGCTGTTTTTT
clone_size: NA; v_call: TRBV30; d_call: NA; j_call: TRBJ2-4; cdr3_aa: CAWRGKGSLAKNIQYF; cdr3_nt: TGTGCCTGGAGAGGGAAGGGGTCTTTAGCCAAAAACATTCAGTACTTC
clone_size: NA; v_call: TRBV3-1/TRBV3-2; d_call: NA; j_call: TRBJ2-3; cdr3_aa: CASSQGSGTDTQYF; cdr3_nt: TGTGCCAGCAGCCAAGGCAGTGGTACAGATACGCAGTATTTT
clone_size: once; v_call: TRBV7-2; d_call: NA; j_call: TRBJ1-2; cdr3_aa: CASSAGRGYTF; cdr3_nt: TGTGCCAGCAGCGCGGGCCGTGGCTACACCTTC
clone_size: NA; v_call: TRBV30; d_call: TRBD2; j_call: TRBJ2-1; cdr3_aa: CAWSIAGGSGNEQFF; cdr3_nt: TGTGCCTGGAGCATAGCGGGGGGTTCGGGCAATGAGCAGTTCTTC
clone_size: NA; v_call: TRBV7-8; d_call: NA; j_call: TRBJ1-4; cdr3_aa: CASSLDVRSATNEKLFF; cdr3_nt: TGTGCCAGCAGCTTAGACGTCAGATCAGCAACTAATGAAAAACTGTTTTTT
clone_size: NA; v_call: TRBV10-3; d_call: TRBD1; j_call: TRBJ1-5; cdr3_aa: CATKQGITGNQPQHF; cdr3_nt: TGTGCCACTAAACAGGGGATAACCGGCAATCAGCCCCAGCATTTT
clone_size: few; v_call: TRBV3-1/TRBV3-2; d_call: TRBD1; j_call: TRBJ1-6; cdr3_aa: CASSDGQGDNSPLHF; cdr3_nt: TGTGCCAGCAGCGACGGACAGGGGGATAATTCACCCCTCCACTTT
clone_size: NA; v_call: TRBV4-3; d_call: NA; j_call: TRBJ2-6; cdr3_aa: CASSQDRMTGGANVLTF; cdr3_nt: TGCGCCAGCAGCCAAGACCGGATGACAGGTGGGGCCAACGTCCTGACTTTC
clone_size: NA; v_call: TRBV7-2; d_call: NA; j_call: TRBJ1-1; cdr3_aa: CASSLGGSGRTEAFF; cdr3_nt: TGTGCCAGCAGCTTAGGGGGATCGGGGAGGACTGAAGCTTTCTTT
clone_size: once; v_call: TRBV5-1; d_call: TRBD1; j_call: TRBJ2-1; cdr3_aa: CASSLEGQIYNEQFF; cdr3_nt: TGCGCCAGCAGCTTAGAGGGACAGATCTACAATGAGCAGTTCTTC
clone_size: NA; v_call: TRBV27; d_call: TRBD1; j_call: TRBJ2-3; cdr3_aa: CASSSGQPTDTQYF; cdr3_nt: TGTGCCAGCAGTTCGGGACAGCCCACAGATACGCAGTATTTT
clone_size: few; v_call: TRBV6-5; d_call: NA; j_call: TRBJ2-7; cdr3_aa: CASSYDSYYEQYF; cdr3_nt: TGTGCCAGCAGTTACGACAGCTACTACGAGCAGTACTTC
clone_size: NA; v_call: TRBV11-2; d_call: NA; j_call: TRBJ2-3; cdr3_aa: CASSLDTADTQYF; cdr3_nt: TGTGCCAGCAGCTTAGATACGGCAGATACGCAGTATTTT
clone_size: NA; v_call: TRBV9; d_call: TRBD1; j_call: TRBJ2-7; cdr3_aa: CASSPWDSYSYEQYF; cdr3_nt: TGTGCCAGCAGCCCCTGGGACAGTTACTCCTACGAGCAGTACTTC
clone_size: NA; v_call: TRBV2; d_call: NA; j_call: TRBJ1-2; cdr3_aa: CASSDTSRGYGYTF; cdr3_nt: TGTGCCAGCAGTGATACCTCACGGGGCTATGGCTACACCTTC
clone_size: NA; v_call: TRBV29-1; d_call: NA; j_call: TRBJ1-2; cdr3_aa: CSVERAGLGGYTF; cdr3_nt: TGCAGCGTTGAAAGGGCAGGGCTCGGTGGCTACACCTTC
clone_size: NA; v_call: TRBV5-1; d_call: TRBD1; j_call: TRBJ1-2; cdr3_aa: CASSSSGRGNYGYTF; cdr3_nt: TGCGCCAGCAGCTCCTCGGGCAGGGGGAACTATGGCTACACCTTC
clone_size: NA; v_call: TRBV18; d_call: NA; j_call: TRBJ1-2; cdr3_aa: CASSPDRSNYGYTF; cdr3_nt: TGTGCCAGCTCACCGGACAGAAGTAACTATGGCTACACCTTC
clone_size: NA; v_call: TRBV28; d_call: TRBD1; j_call: TRBJ2-5; cdr3_aa: CASRGTGGKETQYF; cdr3_nt: TGTGCCAGCAGGGGGACAGGGGGCAAAGAGACCCAGTACTTC
clone_size: NA; v_call: TRBV10-3; d_call: NA; j_call: TRBJ1-1; cdr3_aa: CAISEGASTEAFF; cdr3_nt: TGTGCCATCAGTGAGGGGGCTAGCACTGAAGCTTTCTTT
clone_size: few; v_call: TRBV3-1/TRBV3-2; d_call: NA; j_call: TRBJ2-7; cdr3_aa: CASSQGIGQSYEQYF; cdr3_nt: TGTGCCAGCAGCCAAGGGATCGGACAGTCCTACGAGCAGTACTTC
clone_size: few; v_call: TRBV11-2; d_call: NA; j_call: TRBJ2-7; cdr3_aa: CASSLDRGIRTYEQYF; cdr3_nt: TGTGCCAGCAGCTTAGATCGTGGGATAAGGACTTACGAGCAGTACTTC
clone_size: few; v_call: TRBV3-1/TRBV3-2; d_call: NA; j_call: TRBJ1-6; cdr3_aa: CASSPLQGLYSPLHF; cdr3_nt: TGTGCCAGCAGCCCTCTACAGGGTCTTTATTCACCCCTCCACTTT
clone_size: NA; v_call: TRBV11-3; d_call: NA; j_call: TRBJ2-3; cdr3_aa: CASSFGRGGSTDTQYF; cdr3_nt: TGTGCCAGCAGCTTCGGGAGAGGCGGAAGCACAGATACGCAGTATTTT
clone_size: NA; v_call: TRBV12-3/TRBV12-4; d_call: NA; j_call: TRBJ1-2; cdr3_aa: CASSPGFSTGYTF; cdr3_nt: TGTGCCAGCAGTCCAGGGTTCAGTACCGGCTACACCTTC
clone_size: NA; v_call: TRBV30; d_call: TRBD1; j_call: TRBJ1-1; cdr3_aa: CAWSPQGGQAFF; cdr3_nt: TGTGCCTGGAGTCCCCAGGGGGGCCAAGCTTTCTTT
clone_size: NA; v_call: TRBV5-5; d_call: TRBD2; j_call: TRBJ2-7; cdr3_aa: CASSSTTSGVGEQYF; cdr3_nt: TGTGCCAGCAGCTCCACGACTAGCGGGGTAGGCGAGCAGTACTTC